A selection of T cell receptor beta chains follows, all from one sample in a study of blood T cell repertoires in COVID-19. The protocol was immunoSEQ multiplex PCR, while the TCRdb copy is restricted to in-frame clones and leaves out a portion. The sample yields 250,000 to 300,000 clones, roughly 90% seen once. Material for sequencing was peripheral blood. These receptors originate from a woman aged 25 to 39 with COVID-19, enrolled during active disease. CDR3s include the opening cysteine and the closing phenylalanine or tryptophan. The D gene is left open where the match is weak. The size field is filled for only some rows; it gives once, few, many or a size class.

d_call: TRBD2
v_call: TRBV18
j_call: TRBJ2-1
clone_size: -
cdr3_aa: CASSPFASGPYNEQFF
cdr3_nt: TGTGCCAGCTCACCCTTCGCTAGCGGGCCTTACAATGAGCAGTTCTTC

d_call: -
v_call: TRBV7-2
j_call: TRBJ2-7
clone_size: -
cdr3_aa: CASSLWELSYEQYF
cdr3_nt: TGTGCCAGCAGCTTATGGGAGCTCTCTTACGAGCAGTACTTC

d_call: -
v_call: TRBV18
j_call: TRBJ1-3
clone_size: -
cdr3_aa: CASSPGPSGTIYF
cdr3_nt: TGTGCCAGCTCACCGGGTCCCTCGGGAACCATATATTTT

d_call: TRBD2
v_call: TRBV19
j_call: TRBJ2-7
clone_size: once
cdr3_aa: CASSPGGSYEQYF
cdr3_nt: TGTGCCAGTTCCCCCGGGGGGTCCTACGAGCAGTACTTC

d_call: TRBD1
v_call: TRBV2
j_call: TRBJ1-5
clone_size: once
cdr3_aa: CASSWDSYNQPQHF
cdr3_nt: TGTGCCAGCAGTTGGGACAGCTACAATCAGCCCCAGCATTTT

d_call: -
v_call: TRBV21-1
j_call: TRBJ2-7
clone_size: -
cdr3_aa: CASSIVRQGFHEQYF
cdr3_nt: TGTGCCAGCAGCATCGTCCGCCAGGGGTTTCACGAGCAGTACTTC

d_call: -
v_call: TRBV7-2
j_call: TRBJ2-5
clone_size: -
cdr3_aa: CASSLVWAPPGETQYF
cdr3_nt: TGTGCCAGCAGCTTAGTGTGGGCCCCACCAGGGGAGACCCAGTACTTC

d_call: -
v_call: TRBV7-7
j_call: TRBJ2-7
clone_size: -
cdr3_aa: CASSSRSSGSYEQYF
cdr3_nt: TGTGCCAGCAGCTCCCGCAGCTCGGGATCCTACGAGCAGTACTTC

d_call: -
v_call: TRBV5-1
j_call: TRBJ1-5
clone_size: once
cdr3_aa: CASSPGRREGPQHF
cdr3_nt: TGCGCCAGCAGCCCAGGACGGCGGGAGGGGCCCCAGCATTTT

d_call: TRBD1
v_call: TRBV5-1
j_call: TRBJ2-2
clone_size: -
cdr3_aa: CASSLIGQVNTGELFF
cdr3_nt: TGCGCCAGCAGCTTGATCGGACAGGTGAACACCGGGGAGCTGTTTTTT

d_call: TRBD2
v_call: TRBV5-1
j_call: TRBJ2-2
clone_size: -
cdr3_aa: CASSPIALAGGAGELFF
cdr3_nt: TGCGCCAGCAGCCCCATAGCGCTAGCGGGGGGCGCCGGGGAGCTGTTTTTT

d_call: TRBD1
v_call: TRBV5-4
j_call: TRBJ1-2
clone_size: -
cdr3_aa: CASSWGDRSHGYTF
cdr3_nt: TGTGCCAGCAGCTGGGGGGACAGATCCCATGGCTACACCTTC

d_call: -
v_call: TRBV25-1
j_call: TRBJ1-2
clone_size: -
cdr3_aa: CASTKGGAYGYTF
cdr3_nt: TGTGCCAGCACCAAAGGGGGAGCGTATGGCTACACCTTC

d_call: TRBD1
v_call: TRBV7-8
j_call: TRBJ2-3
clone_size: once
cdr3_aa: CASKQWTGETDTQYF
cdr3_nt: TGTGCCAGCAAACAATGGACAGGGGAGACAGATACGCAGTATTTT

d_call: TRBD1
v_call: TRBV2
j_call: TRBJ2-7
clone_size: once
cdr3_aa: CASSWGQPYEQYF
cdr3_nt: TGTGCCAGCAGTTGGGGACAGCCATACGAGCAGTACTTC

d_call: -
v_call: TRBV6-6
j_call: TRBJ1-2
clone_size: -
cdr3_aa: CASSYSSGEGYTF
cdr3_nt: TGTGCCAGCAGTTACTCGAGCGGGGAGGGCTACACCTTC

d_call: -
v_call: TRBV2
j_call: TRBJ1-4
clone_size: once
cdr3_aa: CASGLGVNYEKLFF
cdr3_nt: TGTGCCAGCGGTCTCGGGGTCAATTATGAAAAACTGTTTTTT

d_call: -
v_call: TRBV19
j_call: TRBJ1-5
clone_size: -
cdr3_aa: CASSIGRFTQPQHF
cdr3_nt: TGTGCCAGTAGTATCGGCAGGTTCACTCAGCCCCAGCATTTT

d_call: -
v_call: TRBV27
j_call: TRBJ2-7
clone_size: -
cdr3_aa: CASSFLNPRGSYEQYF
cdr3_nt: TGTGCCAGCAGTTTTCTCAACCCGCGGGGCTCCTACGAGCAGTACTTC

d_call: -
v_call: TRBV14
j_call: TRBJ1-4
clone_size: -
cdr3_aa: CASSQARTRSDGREKLFF
cdr3_nt: TGTGCCAGCAGCCAAGCCCGTACCCGATCGGATGGCAGGGAAAAACTGTTTTTT

d_call: -
v_call: TRBV7-8
j_call: TRBJ2-1
clone_size: -
cdr3_aa: CASSPPSRGHNEQFF
cdr3_nt: TGTGCCAGCAGCCCCCCCTCGCGGGGGCACAATGAGCAGTTCTTC

d_call: TRBD2
v_call: TRBV7-8
j_call: TRBJ2-3
clone_size: once
cdr3_aa: CASSLSTSGGSTDTQYF
cdr3_nt: TGTGCCAGCAGCTTATCGACTAGCGGGGGGAGCACAGATACGCAGTATTTT

d_call: -
v_call: TRBV7-8
j_call: TRBJ1-5
clone_size: -
cdr3_aa: CASSSDRYSNQPQHF
cdr3_nt: TGTGCCAGCAGCTCCGACAGATATAGCAATCAGCCCCAGCATTTT

d_call: -
v_call: TRBV3-1/TRBV3-2
j_call: TRBJ1-5
clone_size: -
cdr3_aa: CASSQWGENQPQHF
cdr3_nt: TGTGCCAGCAGCCAGTGGGGGGAGAATCAGCCCCAGCATTTT

d_call: TRBD1
v_call: TRBV28
j_call: TRBJ1-1
clone_size: -
cdr3_aa: CASSSRDRGFAAFF
cdr3_nt: TGTGCCAGCAGTTCCCGAGACAGGGGGTTTGCCGCTTTCTTT

d_call: TRBD1
v_call: TRBV7-9
j_call: TRBJ1-5
clone_size: -
cdr3_aa: CASSLRTGTGGGNQPQHF
cdr3_nt: TGTGCCAGCAGCCTTCGAACCGGGACAGGGGGCGGCAATCAGCCCCAGCATTTT

d_call: -
v_call: TRBV2
j_call: TRBJ2-2
clone_size: once
cdr3_aa: CASSSQRSGVYTGELFF
cdr3_nt: TGTGCCAGCAGTTCACAACGGTCAGGGGTGTACACCGGGGAGCTGTTTTTT

d_call: TRBD1
v_call: TRBV2
j_call: TRBJ1-6
clone_size: -
cdr3_aa: CASDTGGGSPLHF
cdr3_nt: TGTGCCAGCGATACAGGGGGAGGATCACCCCTCCACTTT

d_call: -
v_call: TRBV7-2
j_call: TRBJ2-7
clone_size: once
cdr3_aa: CASSFWDSDEQYF
cdr3_nt: TGTGCCAGCAGCTTTTGGGATAGCGACGAGCAGTACTTC

d_call: -
v_call: TRBV16
j_call: TRBJ2-4
clone_size: once
cdr3_aa: CASSQLTGYIQYF
cdr3_nt: TGTGCCAGCAGCCAATTGACGGGGTACATTCAGTACTTC

d_call: -
v_call: TRBV11-2
j_call: TRBJ1-1
clone_size: -
cdr3_aa: CASSLDRGSTEAFF
cdr3_nt: TGTGCCAGCAGCTTAGACAGGGGATCCACTGAAGCTTTCTTT

d_call: -
v_call: TRBV27
j_call: TRBJ2-7
clone_size: -
cdr3_aa: CASRRGQTYEQYF
cdr3_nt: TGTGCCAGCAGACGCGGACAGACCTACGAGCAGTACTTC

d_call: -
v_call: TRBV5-4
j_call: TRBJ2-1
clone_size: -
cdr3_aa: CASSSQGNEQFF
cdr3_nt: TGTGCCAGCAGCTCCCAGGGCAATGAGCAGTTCTTC

d_call: -
v_call: TRBV30
j_call: TRBJ2-7
clone_size: -
cdr3_aa: CAWSVGGYEQYF
cdr3_nt: TGTGCCTGGAGTGTCGGCGGCTACGAGCAGTACTTC

d_call: -
v_call: TRBV9
j_call: TRBJ1-1
clone_size: -
cdr3_aa: CASSSGLHTEAFF
cdr3_nt: TGTGCCAGCAGCTCAGGACTTCACACTGAAGCTTTCTTT

d_call: TRBD1
v_call: TRBV5-1
j_call: TRBJ1-2
clone_size: -
cdr3_aa: CASRPGQGGSNYGYTF
cdr3_nt: TGCGCCAGCAGACCGGGACAAGGGGGCTCTAACTATGGCTACACCTTC

d_call: -
v_call: TRBV25-1
j_call: TRBJ2-5
clone_size: -
cdr3_aa: CARPWAQTQETQYF
cdr3_nt: TGTGCCAGACCATGGGCTCAAACTCAAGAGACCCAGTACTTC

d_call: TRBD1
v_call: TRBV29-1
j_call: TRBJ2-5
clone_size: -
cdr3_aa: CSPPSRDRQQETQYF
cdr3_nt: TGCAGCCCCCCCAGTCGGGACAGACAACAAGAGACCCAGTACTTC

d_call: -
v_call: TRBV5-4
j_call: TRBJ1-4
clone_size: once
cdr3_aa: CASSLAGIDEKLFF
cdr3_nt: TGTGCCAGCAGCTTGGCGGGGATAGATGAAAAACTGTTTTTT

d_call: TRBD2
v_call: TRBV10-3
j_call: TRBJ2-1
clone_size: -
cdr3_aa: CAISELAVDEQFF
cdr3_nt: TGTGCCATCAGTGAACTAGCGGTCGATGAGCAGTTCTTC

d_call: -
v_call: TRBV27
j_call: TRBJ2-7
clone_size: -
cdr3_aa: CASSSGVSYEQYF
cdr3_nt: TGTGCCAGCAGTTCAGGGGTCTCCTACGAGCAGTACTTC

d_call: -
v_call: TRBV27
j_call: TRBJ1-2
clone_size: -
cdr3_aa: CASSRGHGYTF
cdr3_nt: TGTGCCAGCAGCAGGGGTCACGGCTACACCTTC

d_call: -
v_call: TRBV5-1
j_call: TRBJ1-1
clone_size: -
cdr3_aa: CASTFGGTNTEAFF
cdr3_nt: TGCGCCAGCACTTTCGGGGGGACGAACACTGAAGCTTTCTTT

d_call: -
v_call: TRBV5-1
j_call: TRBJ2-5
clone_size: medium-sized
cdr3_aa: CASSLDPGLGTQYF
cdr3_nt: TGCGCCAGCAGCTTGGACCCCGGGTTGGGGACCCAGTACTTC

d_call: TRBD2
v_call: TRBV6-5
j_call: TRBJ2-7
clone_size: -
cdr3_aa: CASSFLAGGVYEQYF
cdr3_nt: TGTGCCAGCAGTTTCTTAGCGGGGGGGGTTTACGAGCAGTACTTC

d_call: TRBD1
v_call: TRBV19
j_call: TRBJ2-7
clone_size: -
cdr3_aa: CASSRDRYYEQYF
cdr3_nt: TGTGCCAGTAGCCGGGACAGATACTACGAGCAGTACTTC

d_call: TRBD1
v_call: TRBV11-2
j_call: TRBJ2-3
clone_size: -
cdr3_aa: CASSLTWQGADTQYF
cdr3_nt: TGTGCCAGCAGCCTAACTTGGCAGGGGGCAGATACGCAGTATTTT

d_call: -
v_call: TRBV14
j_call: TRBJ1-2
clone_size: once
cdr3_aa: CASSQDGIAGYTF
cdr3_nt: TGTGCCAGCAGCCAGGACGGGATCGCTGGCTACACCTTC

d_call: -
v_call: TRBV5-6
j_call: TRBJ1-1
clone_size: -
cdr3_aa: CASSWIRGGDTEAFF
cdr3_nt: TGTGCCAGCAGCTGGATTAGGGGAGGTGACACTGAAGCTTTCTTT

d_call: TRBD2
v_call: TRBV6-5
j_call: TRBJ2-1
clone_size: -
cdr3_aa: CASSLRASGGYNEQFF
cdr3_nt: TGTGCCAGCAGTTTACGGGCTAGCGGGGGTTACAATGAGCAGTTCTTC

d_call: -
v_call: TRBV19
j_call: TRBJ1-2
clone_size: -
cdr3_aa: CASSIDRTASNYGYTF
cdr3_nt: TGTGCCAGTAGTATAGACCGGACAGCCTCTAACTATGGCTACACCTTC

d_call: -
v_call: TRBV19
j_call: TRBJ2-2
clone_size: -
cdr3_aa: CASRTQGGTGELFF
cdr3_nt: TGTGCCAGTAGGACCCAGGGAGGAACCGGGGAGCTGTTTTTT

d_call: -
v_call: TRBV28
j_call: TRBJ1-1
clone_size: -
cdr3_aa: CASSFGGFMNTEAFF
cdr3_nt: TGTGCCAGCAGTTTTGGAGGGTTCATGAACACTGAAGCTTTCTTT

d_call: -
v_call: TRBV27
j_call: TRBJ2-7
clone_size: -
cdr3_aa: CASSKTRGHRYEQYF
cdr3_nt: TGTGCCAGCAGTAAAACCCGGGGACACCGGTACGAGCAGTACTTC

d_call: TRBD1
v_call: TRBV12-3/TRBV12-4
j_call: TRBJ2-5
clone_size: -
cdr3_aa: CASSLDRDRYQYF
cdr3_nt: TGTGCCAGCAGTTTAGATAGGGACAGGTACCAGTACTTC

d_call: TRBD1
v_call: TRBV5-5
j_call: TRBJ2-7
clone_size: once
cdr3_aa: CASTRQGPNEQYF
cdr3_nt: TGTGCCAGCACTCGACAGGGTCCCAACGAGCAGTACTTC

d_call: -
v_call: TRBV7-2
j_call: TRBJ2-2
clone_size: -
cdr3_aa: CASSFTSAGELFF
cdr3_nt: TGTGCCAGCAGCTTCACTTCGGCCGGGGAGCTGTTTTTT